This T cell receptor beta chain was documented in a study of blood T cell repertoires in COVID-19. The assay was immunoSEQ multiplex PCR, and TCRdb's table has in-frame clones only and misses some. The sample holds 120,000 to 150,000 clones, about 80% seen once. Trimming stripped 6 bases from V and 3 bases from J, with 14 bases between. The CDR3 is 14 residues long. The germline V gene encodes CDR1 MNHEY and CDR2 SVGAGI. The TCR was taken from a human donor in a cohort sampled during active COVID-19. The sequencing sample was made of peripheral blood. V usage is TRBV6-5 and J usage is TRBJ1-2, with TRBD1 as a possible D gene (6 bases). The CDR3 bases are TGTGCCAGCAGCCCGTGGACAGAAGACTATGGCTACACCTTC. Its protein product is CASSPWTEDYGYTF.